This entry describes one T cell receptor (beta chain). The assay was immunoSEQ multiplex PCR, and TCRdb's table has in-frame clones only and misses some. The sample holds 130,000 to 150,000 clones, about nine tenths seen once. Germline V gene sequence: CDR1 LGHDT, CDR2 YNNKEL (reference sequence). CDR3 length: 13 residues. Trimming shortened V by 3 bases and J by 8 bases, and 10 bases separated the two germline ends. These data originate in a study of blood T cell repertoires in COVID-19. This receptor was identified in a human donor in a cohort sampled during active COVID-19. Sequenced: peripheral blood. J is TRBJ1-4 and V is TRBV3-1 (or the pseudogene TRBV3-2); the D gene is possibly TRBD1 (6 bases). CDR3 loop: CASSQGAGEKLFF. CDR3 bases: TGTGCCAGCAGCCAGGGGGCTGGGGAAAAACTGTTTTTT.